The 31 T cell receptor beta chains below were found in one sample sequenced in a study of T cells in Graves' hyperthyroidism and ophthalmopathy. The TCR beta CDR3 regions underwent amplification using RNA transcripts as the source. HTBI primers were employed in a first-round RT-PCR of the TCR CDR3. TCRdb re-derived calls from the multiplex PCR reads in MiXCR, one entry per CDR3 protein. The sample holds a few hundred thousand distinct CDR3 sequences; roughly 13% are singletons and the top ten take 5% to 6%. The source material was blood. These receptor sequences come from a woman aged 18-29 years with Graves' hyperthyroidism.

CDR3 nucleotides: TGCAGCGTTGAAGACAGGGGGCTAAGTGGCTACACCTTC. This codes for CSVEDRGLSGYTF. The chain couples TRBV29-1 to TRBJ1-2; 8 bases line up with TRBD1. In germline, CDR1 is SQVTM, CDR2 ANQGSEA. CDR3 length: 13 residues. V lost 0 bases to trimming and J lost 7 bases; unmatched junction nucleotides: 4.

This clonotype came up many times. The V gene is TRBV12-3 or TRBV12-4, the J gene TRBJ2-1; 8 bases are a match to TRBD2. CDR3 size: 16 residues. Germline trimming cut 1 base from V and 3 bases from J; bases unmatched to any gene: 5. For the CDR3, the DNA is TGTGCCAGCAGTTTAGGATCACTAGCGGTCTACAATGAGCAGTTCTTC. Amino acids: CASSLGSLAVYNEQFF.

This sequence joins TRBV7-9 and TRBJ2-5; D unclear. Trimming left V 5 bases short and J 2 bases short, with 12 bases between. The CDR3 runs 14 residues. CDR1 SEHNR and CDR2 FQNEAQ come from the germline V gene (reference sequence). The CDR3 region is CASSPWVGQETQYF. The CDR3 DNA follows: TGTGCCAGCAGCCCCTGGGTCGGTCAAGAGACCCAGTACTTC. The full variable domain, rest sourced from reference TRBV7-9 and TRBJ2-5, is DTGVSQNPRHKITKRGQNVTFRCDPISEHNRLYWYRQTLGQGPEFLTYFQNEAQLEKSRLLSDRFSAERPKGSFSTLEIQRTEQGDSAMYLCASSPWVGQETQYFGPGTRLLVL.

This clonotype was observed many times. The chain joins TRBV27 to TRBJ2-7; 10 bases line up with TRBD2. This CDR3 is 17 amino acids long. CDR1 is MNHEY and CDR2 is SMNVEV in the germline V gene (reference sequence). The trim removed 6 bases at V and 4 bases at J, leaving 15 bases unmatched. Written as DNA, the CDR3 is TGTGCCAGCAGGACAATCCTAGCGGGAGAACAAGGTTACGAGCAGTACTTC. It specifies CASRTILAGEQGYEQYF.

This clonotype was found many times. This chain uses TRBV28 with TRBJ2-2; 9 bases fit TRBD2. Germline V CDR1 and CDR2: MDHEN, SYDVKM. Trimming cost V 0 bases and J 1 base; bases outside gene matches: 0. CDR3 length: 16 amino acids. The CDR3 loop reads CASSLWTSGNTGELFF. The DNA of the CDR3 is TGTGCCAGCAGTTTATGGACTAGCGGGAACACCGGGGAGCTGTTTTTT.

The chain has TRBV19 and TRBJ1-3; D gene uncertain. Germline V CDR1 and CDR2: LNHDA, SQIVND (reference sequence). The V end lost 6 bases, the J end lost 0 bases, and 15 bases lay between the germline ends. This CDR3 is 16 amino acids long. The CDR3 bases are TGTGCCAGTAGATCGAACGCGGCAGACTCTGGAAACACCATATATTTT. It is translated as CASRSNAADSGNTIYF.

The chain recombines TRBV6-5 with TRBJ1-2, with 12 bases aligning to TRBD1. V was pared by 0 bases and J by 5 bases, with 4 bases of the junction left unmatched. Germline loops: CDR1 MNHEY, CDR2 SVGAGI. This CDR3 has 16 residues. As DNA, the CDR3 is TGTGCCAGCAGTTACTCCGGGACAGGGGGCGGGTATGGCTACACCTTC. Translated, it gives CASSYSGTGGGYGYTF.

The sample holds many counts of this clonotype. The chain employs TRBV28 and TRBJ2-7; 8 bases line up with TRBD2. CDR1 MDHEN and CDR2 SYDVKM come from the germline V gene. The trim removed 3 bases at V and 3 bases at J, leaving 4 bases unmatched. The CDR3 runs to 14 residues. CDR3 sequence (DNA): TGTGCCAGCAGTTTGGGCGGGAGGAACTACGAGCAGTACTTC. The encoded protein is CASSLGGRNYEQYF.

This clonotype was observed at least ten times. CDR3 in amino acids: CASHLPSGDEQFF. The DNA for the CDR3 is TGCGCCAGCCACCTCCCTAGCGGGGATGAGCAGTTCTTC. The V and J genes are TRBV5-1 and TRBJ2-1; 9 bases agree with TRBD2. The CDR3 is 13 residues long. Trimming removed 7 bases from V and 8 bases from J; junction bases left unmatched: 7. Germline CDR1 is SGHRS and CDR2 is YFSETQ.

This chain joins TRBV9 and TRBJ2-5; D remains unclear. Germline V gives CDR1 SGDLS, CDR2 YYNGEE. The V and J ends lost 0 bases and 1 base respectively, with 4 bases between them. This CDR3 has 13 amino acids. The CDR3 DNA reads TGTGCCAGCAGCGTAGGGGCCCAAGAGACCCAGTACTTC. Its translation is CASSVGAQETQYF.

Notes on this clonotype: At one of its ends the junction is not consistent with the germline gene, which may arise from a read error. This sequence joins TRBV7-9 and TRBJ2-5, with 10 bases fitting TRBD1. The CDR3 runs to 16 residues. The germline V gene has CDR1 SEHNR and CDR2 FQNEAQ (reference sequence). The CDR3 coding sequence is TGTGCCTGCAGCCTAACGACAGGGGGCTTTAGAGAGACCCAGTACTTC. It codes for CACSLTTGGFRETQYF.

The table lists this clonotype with many counts. This rearrangement joins TRBV12-3 or TRBV12-4 to TRBJ1-5, with D unclear. Deletions cut 6 bases from V and 0 bases from J, with 15 bases between. CDR3 size: 16 residues. CDR3 amino acids: CASSSHLPGSNQPQHF. The CDR3 coding sequence is TGTGCCAGCAGCTCCCACCTTCCGGGTAGCAATCAGCCCCAGCATTTT.

This clonotype was seen repeatedly, ten times or more. The J gene is TRBJ1-2, the V gene TRBV28; a possible D gene is TRBD1 (6 bases). The germline V gene encodes CDR1 MDHEN and CDR2 SYDVKM. The CDR3 runs 16 residues. V lost 3 bases and J lost 4, with 18 bases in between. In DNA, the CDR3 is TGTGCCAGCAGTTTGCCTCGACGGGTGGACAGCTATGGCTACACCTTC. As protein: CASSLPRRVDSYGYTF.

This clonotype was counted a few times. The chain carries TRBV6-2 or TRBV6-3 and TRBJ2-1; 7 bases are a match to TRBD2. Per germline, CDR1 MNHEY and CDR2 SVGEGT. This CDR3 is built from 13 residues. The ends lost 7 bases at V and 15 bases at J; junction bases unmatched: 15. CDR3 nucleotide sequence: TGTGCCAGCATCAACCAGGCGGGAGTTCCTCCGTTCTTC. Translated, it gives CASINQAGVPPFF.

The chain has TRBV20-1 and TRBJ2-7; the D gene is possibly TRBD1 (5 bases). In germline, CDR1 is DFQATT, CDR2 SNEGSKA (reference sequence). The V end was cut by 1 base, the J end by 6 bases, with 10 bases between. This CDR3 is built from 12 residues. CDR3 loop: CSARVRGVEQYF. CDR3 coding DNA: TGCAGTGCTAGAGTTAGGGGCGTCGAGCAGTACTTC.

At least ten counts were recorded for this clonotype. The rearrangement links TRBV2 to TRBJ1-5, with a weak D call TRBD1 (6 bases). Germline V gene sequence: CDR1 SNHLY, CDR2 FYNNEI. The length of the CDR3 is 16 residues. V lost 7 bases, J lost 2 bases, and 18 bases lay in between. CDR3 sequence (DNA): TGTGCCAGCAACCTGGGGGGGACACTGGGCAATCAGCCCCAGCATTTT. Its translation: CASNLGGTLGNQPQHF.

The chain recombines TRBV5-1 with TRBJ2-7; possibly TRBD2 for D (5 bases). The germline gives CDR1 SGHRS, CDR2 YFSETQ. V gave up 6 bases and J gave up 1 base, with 11 bases separating them. The CDR3 covers 13 residues. As DNA, the CDR3 is TGCGCCAGCAAGAACTCGGGGTCCTACGAGCAGTACTTC. This sequence encodes CASKNSGSYEQYF.

The rearrangement joins TRBV6-1 to TRBJ1-3; TRBD1 is a possible D gene (5 bases). The germline V and J ends were trimmed by 2 bases and 0 bases, with 14 bases remaining between them. CDR1 is MNHNS, CDR2 SASEGT, per germline. CDR3 length equals 17 residues. CDR3 region: CASSERTSGGSGNTIYF. The CDR3 DNA sequence: TGTGCCAGCAGTGAACGAACGTCTGGGGGCTCTGGAAACACCATATATTTT.

Ten or more counts support this clonotype. The chain carries TRBV6-1 and TRBJ2-7; D gene uncertain. The germline gives CDR1 MNHNS, CDR2 SASEGT. The CDR3 totals 12 residues. V was trimmed by 5 bases and J by 1 base, leaving 6 bases between them. CDR3 loop: CASSSQSYEQYF. The DNA of the CDR3 is TGTGCCAGCAGTTCCCAGTCCTACGAGCAGTACTTC.

This clonotype occurred many times. V is TRBV11-2 and J is TRBJ2-7; 10 nucleotides match TRBD1. The length of the CDR3 is 15 residues. V lost 1 base to trimming and J lost 7 bases; unmatched junction nucleotides: 7. In germline, CDR1 is SGHAT, CDR2 FQNNGV. The CDR3 loop reads CASSLVRQGAREQYF. The CDR3 DNA is TGTGCCAGCAGCTTAGTGCGACAGGGGGCGCGGGAGCAGTACTTC.

This clonotype showed up just a few times. The chain uses TRBV29-1 and TRBJ1-1; tentative D call: TRBD1 (5 bases). Germline CDR1 SQVTM, CDR2 ANQGSEA. V lost 5 bases and J 0 bases, leaving 13 bases between the germline ends. CDR3 size: 14 residues. The chain's CDR3 is CSVQQETMNTEAFF. The DNA of the CDR3 is TGCAGCGTTCAACAGGAGACCATGAACACTGAAGCTTTCTTT.

The table lists this clonotype with a few counts. J is TRBJ1-2 and V is TRBV29-1; D unresolved. The CDR3 has 12 amino acids. Germline lookup yields CDR1 SQVTM and CDR2 ANQGSEA. With 6 bases removed from V and 4 bases from J, the gap between germline ends came to 12 bases. The CDR3 is CSVATRGYGYTF. In DNA form, the CDR3 reads TGCAGCGTGGCTACACGAGGCTATGGCTACACCTTC.

This clonotype showed up many times. The V and J genes are TRBV2 and TRBJ1-4, with TRBD1 matching 10 bases. The CDR3 has 16 residues. The germline V gene has CDR1 SNHLY and CDR2 FYNNEI. J gave up 7 bases and V 2 bases, and 7 bases lay outside the gene matches. The CDR3 DNA reads TGTGCCAGCAGTGAAAAACCTGACAGGGGGCGTGAAAAACTGTTTTTT. Translated: CASSEKPDRGREKLFF.

This clonotype was seen ten or more times. The chain has TRBV30 and TRBJ1-5, with D tentatively TRBD1 (6 bases). V was shortened by 0 bases and J by 4 bases, with 10 bases between the two germline ends. The CDR3 contains 14 residues. Germline V gene data show CDR1 as GTSNPN and CDR2 as SVGIG (reference sequence). The CDR3: CAWSVGGGNQPQHF. The DNA for the CDR3 is TGTGCCTGGAGTGTAGGGGGAGGGAATCAGCCCCAGCATTTT.

This clonotype appeared many times. The DNA of the CDR3 is TGTGCCAGCAGCGCGACGGCGGGACAGTCCTACGAGCAGTACTTC. It yields the protein CASSATAGQSYEQYF. The rearrangement joins TRBV9 to TRBJ2-7, with D possibly TRBD1 on 7 matching bases. The length of the CDR3 is 15 residues. Germline-derived CDR1 and CDR2 are SGDLS and YYNGEE. With 3 bases removed from V and 1 base from J, the gap between germline ends came to 14 bases.

This clonotype has only a few counts. The chain carries TRBV29-1 and TRBJ2-5; D call uncertain. CDR1 and CDR2 from the germline V gene are SQVTM and ANQGSEA. Trimming stripped 6 bases from V and 0 bases from J, with 8 bases between. CDR3 size: 12 residues. Written as DNA, the CDR3 is TGCAGCGTCGATGGGTACCAAGAGACCCAGTACTTC. Amino acids: CSVDGYQETQYF.

The table lists this clonotype with a few counts. The rearrangement uses TRBV4-1 and TRBJ2-7, with 12 bases lining up with TRBD2. Germline loops: CDR1 MGHRA, CDR2 YSYEKL. This CDR3 spans 18 amino acids. V was pared by 0 bases and J by 5 bases, with 11 bases of the junction left unmatched. CDR3 bases: TGCGCCAGCAGCCAAGATCTACATGGACTAGCGGGAATGGACGAGCAGTACTTC. Protein product: CASSQDLHGLAGMDEQYF.

For the CDR3, the DNA is TGTGCCAGCAGCTCCCGAGTGGGCTCTGGCTACACCTTC. This sequence encodes CASSSRVGSGYTF. This rearrangement joins TRBV13 to TRBJ1-2; D gene uncertain. The CDR3 has 13 residues. CDR1 is PRHDT and CDR2 is FYEKMQ in the germline V gene (reference sequence). Trimming removed 4 bases at V and 7 bases at J, with 13 bases between.

This clonotype showed up many times. The chain uses TRBV28 and TRBJ2-7; D possibly corresponds to TRBD2 (10 bases). The germline CDR1 and CDR2 sequences are MDHEN and SYDVKM. The V and J ends lost 5 bases and 7 bases respectively, with 27 bases between them. There are 17 residues in the CDR3. The DNA of the CDR3 is TGTGCCAGCAGTCTCGGGACAGGGCTGAGACTAGCGGGTGAGCAGTACTTC. Amino acid sequence: CASSLGTGLRLAGEQYF.

This clonotype has at least ten counts. This rearrangement joins TRBV10-3 to TRBJ2-1, with D perhaps TRBD1 (6 bases). CDR1 and CDR2 from the germline V gene are ENHRY and SYGVKD. V lost 0 bases and J 1 base, leaving 7 bases between the germline ends. The CDR3 runs to 15 residues. The CDR3, as DNA: TGTGCCATCAGTGAGTCGCAGGGGTCCTACAATGAGCAGTTCTTC. Protein sequence: CAISESQGSYNEQFF.

This clonotype was picked up many times. This chain links TRBV2 with TRBJ2-3, with 11 bases that match TRBD2. Germline lookup yields CDR1 SNHLY and CDR2 FYNNEI. This CDR3 contains 15 residues. After removal of 1 base from V and 3 bases from J, the junction contained 0 bases not matched to a gene. The CDR3 sequence is CASSEGLAGTDTQYF. DNA for the CDR3: TGTGCCAGCAGTGAAGGACTAGCGGGAACAGATACGCAGTATTTT.